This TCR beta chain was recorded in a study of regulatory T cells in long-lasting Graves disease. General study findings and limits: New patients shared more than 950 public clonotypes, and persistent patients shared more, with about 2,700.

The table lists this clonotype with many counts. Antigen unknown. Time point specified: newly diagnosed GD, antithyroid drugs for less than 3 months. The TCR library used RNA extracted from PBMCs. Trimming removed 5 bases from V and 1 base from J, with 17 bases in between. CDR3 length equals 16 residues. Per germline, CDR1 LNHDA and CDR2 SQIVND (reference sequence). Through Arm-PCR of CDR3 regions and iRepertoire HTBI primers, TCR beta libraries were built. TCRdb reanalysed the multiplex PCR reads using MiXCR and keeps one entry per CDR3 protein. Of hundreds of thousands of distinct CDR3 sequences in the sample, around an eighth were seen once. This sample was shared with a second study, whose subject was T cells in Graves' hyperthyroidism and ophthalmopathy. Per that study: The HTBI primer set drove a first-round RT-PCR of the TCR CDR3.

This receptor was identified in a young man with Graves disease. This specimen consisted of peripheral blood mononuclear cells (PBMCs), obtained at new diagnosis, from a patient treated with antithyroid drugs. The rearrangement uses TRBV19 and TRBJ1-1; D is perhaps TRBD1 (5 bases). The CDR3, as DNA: TGTGCCAGTAGTTTCCCCCCCGACAGACAGAACACTGAAGCTTTCTTT. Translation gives CASSFPPDRQNTEAFF.